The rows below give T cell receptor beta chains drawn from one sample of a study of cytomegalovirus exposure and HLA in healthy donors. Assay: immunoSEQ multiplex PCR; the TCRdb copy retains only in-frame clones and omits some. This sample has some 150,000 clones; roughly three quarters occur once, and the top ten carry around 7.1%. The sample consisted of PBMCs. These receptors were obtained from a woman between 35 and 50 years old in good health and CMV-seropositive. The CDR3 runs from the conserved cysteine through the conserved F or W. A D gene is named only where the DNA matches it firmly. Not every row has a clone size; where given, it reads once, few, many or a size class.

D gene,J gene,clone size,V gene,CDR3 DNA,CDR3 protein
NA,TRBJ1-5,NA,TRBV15,TGTGCCACCAGCAGAGAATGGGGCAGTAATCAGCCCCAGCATTTT,CATSREWGSNQPQHF
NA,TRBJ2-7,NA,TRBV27,TGTGCCAGCAGTTTATCCGGCTACGAGCAGTACTTC,CASSLSGYEQYF
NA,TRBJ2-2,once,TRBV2,TGTGCCAGCAGGAGAGCGTCACCTGGCACCGGGGAGCTGTTTTTT,CASRRASPGTGELFF
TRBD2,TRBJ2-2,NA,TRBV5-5,TGTGCCAGCAGCTTGGCCCTCCAACTAGCGGGGACGAACACCGGGGAGCTGTTTTTT,CASSLALQLAGTNTGELFF
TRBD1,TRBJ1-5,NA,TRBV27,TGTGCCAGCAGTCGGACAGGGGGTCAGCCCCAGCATTTT,CASSRTGGQPQHF
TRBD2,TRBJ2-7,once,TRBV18,TGTGCCAGCTCACTAAGCGGAAGCGGGGGGGCCGAGCAGTACTTC,CASSLSGSGGAEQYF
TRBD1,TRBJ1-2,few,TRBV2,TGTGCCAGCAGTGTTCGCAGGGGGACTTCTAACTATGGCTACACCTTC,CASSVRRGTSNYGYTF
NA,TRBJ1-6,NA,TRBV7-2,TGTGCCAGCAGCTTAGGCGGGTCACCCCTCCACTTT,CASSLGGSPLHF
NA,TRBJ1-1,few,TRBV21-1,TGTGCCAGCAGCGGACCTGATCCAGGGACACCCCTGAACACTGAAGCTTTCTTT,CASSGPDPGTPLNTEAFF
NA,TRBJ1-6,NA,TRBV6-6,TGTGCCAGCAGTTCCCAGGTGGGTGTTAATTCACCCCTCCACTTT,CASSSQVGVNSPLHF
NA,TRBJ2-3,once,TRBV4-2,TGTGCCAGCAGCCAAGATGGAGTTAGCACAGATACGCAGTATTTT,CASSQDGVSTDTQYF
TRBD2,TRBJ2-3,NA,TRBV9,TGTGCCAGCAGCGTAGGGACTAGCGGGGGGACAGATACGCAGTATTTT,CASSVGTSGGTDTQYF
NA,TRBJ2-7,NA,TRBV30,TGTGCCTGCACCCCTGCAGACAGCTCCTACGAGCAGTACTTC,CACTPADSSYEQYF
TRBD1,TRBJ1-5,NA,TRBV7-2,TGTGCCAGCAGCCCCCCCGGACAGGGCAATCAGCCCCAGCATTTT,CASSPPGQGNQPQHF
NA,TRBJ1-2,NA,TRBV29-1,TGCAGCGTTGAGACAGATAACTATGGCTACACCTTC,CSVETDNYGYTF
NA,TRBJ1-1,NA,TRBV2,TGTGCCAGCAGTGAATTGTCGGGGAACACTGAAGCTTTCTTT,CASSELSGNTEAFF
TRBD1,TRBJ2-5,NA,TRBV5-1,TGCGCCAGCAGCTCTATGGGGACAGGAGAGACCCAGTACTTC,CASSSMGTGETQYF
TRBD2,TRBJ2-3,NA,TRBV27,TGTGCCAGCAGTTTATTAGCGGGGGCTAGCACAGATACGCAGTATTTT,CASSLLAGASTDTQYF
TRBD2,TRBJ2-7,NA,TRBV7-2,TGTGCCAGCAGCTTAGCCGGACTAGCGGGGACCTTCTACGAGCAGTACTTC,CASSLAGLAGTFYEQYF
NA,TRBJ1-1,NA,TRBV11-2,TGTGCCAGCAGCTCCCAGACTTTGAACACTGAAGCTTTCTTT,CASSSQTLNTEAFF
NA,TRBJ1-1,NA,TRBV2,TGTGCCAGCAGTGTAGCCATGAACACTGAAGCTTTCTTT,CASSVAMNTEAFF
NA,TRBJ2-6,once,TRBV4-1,TGCGCCAGCAGCCAACAGGGATATGGGGCCAACGTCCTGACTTTC,CASSQQGYGANVLTF
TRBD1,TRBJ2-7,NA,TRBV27,TGTGCCAGCAGTCCGGGACAGCATGTTTTCTACGAGCAGTACTTC,CASSPGQHVFYEQYF
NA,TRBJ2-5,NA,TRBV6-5,TGTGCCAGCAGGAGGGACATACAAGAGACCCAGTACTTC,CASRRDIQETQYF
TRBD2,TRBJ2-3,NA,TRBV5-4,TGTGCCAGCAGCTTGCGCCTAGCGGGGGTCACAGATACGCAGTATTTT,CASSLRLAGVTDTQYF
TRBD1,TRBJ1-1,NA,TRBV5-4,TGTGCCAGCAGCTTGGGAAGACAGGGGCTGGAAGCTTTCTTT,CASSLGRQGLEAFF
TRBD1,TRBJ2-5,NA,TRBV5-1,TGCGCCAGCAGCCCTGGCTGGGGGACAGGGGCTGAAGAGCAGTACTTC,CASSPGWGTGAEEQYF
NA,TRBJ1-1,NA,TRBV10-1,TGCGCCAGCAGGACAGGTTTGAACACTGAAGCTTTCTTT,CASRTGLNTEAFF
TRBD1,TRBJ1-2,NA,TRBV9,TGTGCCAGCAGCGTAGTCCCAGGGGGCAACTATGGCTACACCTTC,CASSVVPGGNYGYTF
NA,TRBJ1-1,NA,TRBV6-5,TGTGCCAGCAGTTACCCCGGACAGATGAACACTGAAGCTTTCTTT,CASSYPGQMNTEAFF
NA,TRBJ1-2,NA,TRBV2,TGTGCCAGCAGTCAACAGGGAAGTCTCTTGGGCTACACCTTC,CASSQQGSLLGYTF
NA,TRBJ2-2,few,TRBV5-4,TGTGCCAGCAGAGGAGGGGGGGCAGGGAGGACCACCGGGGAGCTGTTTTTT,CASRGGGAGRTTGELFF
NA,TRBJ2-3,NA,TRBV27,TGTGCCAGCAGACAAGCGGGTGGGAACACAGATACGCAGTATTTT,CASRQAGGNTDTQYF
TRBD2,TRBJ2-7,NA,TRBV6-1,TGTGCCAGCAGCCGACTAGCGGCTACCCCCTACGAGCAGTACTTC,CASSRLAATPYEQYF
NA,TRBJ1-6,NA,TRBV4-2,TGTGCCAGCAGCCAAGAGCTTTCGGGACTCCTAAATTCACCCCTCCACTTT,CASSQELSGLLNSPLHF
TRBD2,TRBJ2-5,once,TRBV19,TGTGCCAGTAGATTGAGCGGGGGGGAGACCCAGTACTTC,CASRLSGGETQYF
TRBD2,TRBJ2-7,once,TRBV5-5,TGTGCCAGCAGCTTCCATAGCGGGGGACGGTACGAGCAGTACTTC,CASSFHSGGRYEQYF
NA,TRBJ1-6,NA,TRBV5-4,TGTGCCAGCAGCCGAGGTGGGAGGGCCGTCAATTCACCCCTCCACTTT,CASSRGGRAVNSPLHF
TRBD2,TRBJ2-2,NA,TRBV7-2,TGTGCCAGCAGCTCGCCAACGGGGGGGTCGACCGGGGAGCTGTTTTTT,CASSSPTGGSTGELFF
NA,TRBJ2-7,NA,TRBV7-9,TGTGCCAGCAGCTTAGGGGGGCAAGGGCCCGAGCAGTACTTC,CASSLGGQGPEQYF
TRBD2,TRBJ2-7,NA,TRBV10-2,TGCGCCACTGGGGGCGGGGGGCCTTCCTACGAGCAGTACTTC,CATGGGGPSYEQYF
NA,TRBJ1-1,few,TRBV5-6,TGTGCCAGCAGCCCGGAACAGGAGAAGAACACTGAAGCTTTCTTT,CASSPEQEKNTEAFF
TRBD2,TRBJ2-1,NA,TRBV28,TGTGCCAGCAGCACCGGGACTAGCGGGGGGGCCTACAATGAGCAGTTCTTC,CASSTGTSGGAYNEQFF
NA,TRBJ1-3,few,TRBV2,TGTGCCAGCAGCACAACAGCCTCTGGAAACACCATATATTTT,CASSTTASGNTIYF
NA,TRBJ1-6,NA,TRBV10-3,TGTGCCATCAGCCGTCGACAGGACTATAATTCACCCCTCCACTTT,CAISRRQDYNSPLHF
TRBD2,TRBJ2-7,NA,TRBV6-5,TGTGCCAGCAGTTATGTAGCGGGGGGCTACGAGCAGTACTTC,CASSYVAGGYEQYF
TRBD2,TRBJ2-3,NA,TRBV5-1,TGCGCCAGCAGCTTCGGGGGGGCCACAGATACGCAGTATTTT,CASSFGGATDTQYF
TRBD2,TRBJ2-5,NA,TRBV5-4,TGTGCCAGCAGTTCCGGGACTAGCGGAGGGTACCAAGAGACCCAGTACTTC,CASSSGTSGGYQETQYF
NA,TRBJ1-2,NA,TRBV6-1,TGTGCCAGCAGGGCCCCTGGGACAACCTATGGCTACACCTTC,CASRAPGTTYGYTF
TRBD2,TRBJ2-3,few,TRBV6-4,TGTGCCAGCAGTCTCCGAGCGGGGGGCATCACAGATACGCAGTATTTT,CASSLRAGGITDTQYF
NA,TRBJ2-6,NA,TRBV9,TGTGCCAGCAGCGTAGTCCCAGGGGTTAACTCTGGGGCCAACGTCCTGACTTTC,CASSVVPGVNSGANVLTF
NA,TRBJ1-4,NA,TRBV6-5,TGTGCCAGCAGTCCAACTGGAGTGGGTGAAAAACTGTTTTTT,CASSPTGVGEKLFF
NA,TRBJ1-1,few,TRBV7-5,TGTGTCAGAAGCCCGAGGGGGAATCCGAACGAAGCTTTCTTT,CVRSPRGNPNEAFF
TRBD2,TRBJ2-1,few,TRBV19,TGTGCCAGTAGTATCCTCTGGGGGCTAGCGGGGCGCGATGAGCAGTTCTTC,CASSILWGLAGRDEQFF
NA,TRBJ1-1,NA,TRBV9,TGTGCCAGCAGCGTAGCTACGAACACTGAAGCTTTCTTT,CASSVATNTEAFF
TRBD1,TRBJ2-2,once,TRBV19,TGTGCCAGTAGTAGGGAGCTCGACAGGGTTGGGACCGGGGAGCTGTTTTTT,CASSRELDRVGTGELFF
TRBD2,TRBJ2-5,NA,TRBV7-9,TGTGCCAGCAGCTTAGTAGCGGGGGGCGTGGAGACCCAGTACTTC,CASSLVAGGVETQYF
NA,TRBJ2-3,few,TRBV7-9,TGTTCCAGCAGCTCCGGCGGCGGAATCCGTCATCCAGATACGCAGTATTTT,CSSSSGGGIRHPDTQYF
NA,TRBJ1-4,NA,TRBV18,TGTGCCAGCTCACCACTTGGCCAATCTAATGAAAAACTGTTTTTT,CASSPLGQSNEKLFF